The T cell receptor (beta chain) described here comes from a study of blood T cell repertoires in COVID-19. The J segment lost 7 bases and the V segment lost 3 bases, leaving 5 bases of the junction unmatched. This CDR3 is built from 13 residues. Germline V gene sequence: CDR1 LNHDA, CDR2 SQIVND (reference sequence). Using immunoSEQ multiplex PCR, the repertoire was profiled, and TCRdb retains in-frame clones only, with some absent. Counted here are some 250,000 clones, 85% to 90% occurring once; the ten biggest clones make up 8% to 10%. Sequencing was carried out using PBMCs or T cells enriched from blood (not recorded which). The rearrangement links TRBV19 to TRBJ1-1; TRBD1 matches at 7 bases. The clonotype originates from a man aged 40-49 years who had recovered from COVID-19. CDR3 region: CASSIEGAGEAFF. The CDR3 DNA sequence: TGTGCCAGTAGTATTGAGGGGGCCGGTGAAGCTTTCTTT.